What follows are 16 T cell receptor beta chains derived from one specimen sequenced in a study of blood T cell repertoires in COVID-19. Using immunoSEQ multiplex PCR, the repertoire was profiled, and TCRdb retains in-frame clones only, with some absent. The table shows about 120,000 clones, with around 77% occurring only once. Material: peripheral blood. The receptors were gathered from a human donor in a cohort sampled during active COVID-19.

The rearrangement uses TRBV19 and TRBJ1-1; TRBD1 matches 7 bases. The CDR3 spans 15 residues. Germline CDR1 is LNHDA and CDR2 is SQIVND (reference sequence). V shed 6 bases, J shed 4 bases, and the junction held 11 bases outside the gene matches. CDR3 DNA sequence: TGTGCCAGTAGAGACAGGGCTGAGGGTAGCACTGAAGCTTTCTTT. Its translation is CASRDRAEGSTEAFF.

V is TRBV2 and J is TRBJ2-6, with a weak D call TRBD1 (6 bases). This CDR3 is 15 amino acids long. Germline assignment: CDR1 SNHLY and CDR2 FYNNEI. V shed 3 bases and J shed 7 bases, with 13 bases lying between them. The CDR3 DNA is TGTGCCAGCAGTGAGATACAGGGAATTGCCAACGTCCTGACTTTC. Encoded protein: CASSEIQGIANVLTF.

V gene TRBV5-6 combines with J gene TRBJ2-7; TRBD1 agrees at 10 bases. Germline loops: CDR1 SGHDT, CDR2 YYEEEE. With 4 bases clipped from V and 4 bases from J, the junction kept 5 bases outside the gene matches. The length of the CDR3 is 14 residues. The CDR3 DNA reads TGTGCCAGCAGCGCCGGGACAGGGGCATACGAGCAGTACTTC. Protein: CASSAGTGAYEQYF.

This clone was counted a single time. This chain uses TRBV6-5 with TRBJ2-7, with D unclear. Trimming cost V 6 bases and J 6 bases, with 15 bases left between them. The CDR3 loop spans 13 amino acids. Germline CDR1 is MNHEY and CDR2 is SVGAGI. CDR3 residues: CASSFGSPGEQYF. DNA of the CDR3: TGTGCCAGCAGCTTCGGATCACCAGGCGAGCAGTACTTC.

This chain's CDR3 is CASSLGQGYEQYF. The CDR3 bases are TGTGCCAGCTCACTGGGACAGGGCTACGAGCAGTACTTC. The chain is built from TRBV18 and TRBJ2-7, with TRBD1 matching 9 bases. From germline, CDR1 is KGHSH and CDR2 LQKENI. The CDR3 covers 13 residues. V shed 4 bases and J 3 bases; nucleotides not matched to a gene: 1.

The chain links TRBV6-6 to TRBJ1-1; possibly TRBD1 for D (6 bases). Trimming left V 4 bases short and J 5 bases short, with 20 bases between. Germline CDR1 reads MNHNY; CDR2 reads SVGAGI (reference sequence). CDR3 length equals 16 residues. CDR3: CASSWVRGGLRTEAFF. DNA of the CDR3: TGTGCCAGCAGTTGGGTGAGGGGGGGACTGAGGACTGAAGCTTTCTTT.

Comment on this clone: Other DNA sequences within the sample encode an identical CDR3. J is TRBJ2-7 and V is TRBV2, with D possibly TRBD2 on 6 matching bases. Germline V CDR1 and CDR2: SNHLY, FYNNEI. The V and J ends lost 6 bases and 2 bases respectively, with 11 bases between them. CDR3 size: 13 residues. This CDR3 is CASSPGLTYEQYF. CDR3 DNA: TGTGCCAGCAGCCCCGGACTAACCTACGAGCAGTACTTC. Using reference TRBV2 and TRBJ2-7 for the parts outside the CDR3, the full variable domain is EPEVTQTPSHQVTQMGQEVILRCVPISNHLYFYWYRQILGQKVEFLVSFYNNEISEKSEIFDDQFSVERPDGSNFTLKIRSTKLEDSAMYFCASSPGLTYEQYFGPGTRLTVT.

This rearrangement joins TRBV9 to TRBJ1-2; the match to TRBD1 covers 9 bases. The germline gives CDR1 SGDLS, CDR2 YYNGEE. J lost 3 bases, V lost 0 bases, and 3 bases had no gene match. The length of the CDR3 is 15 residues. CDR3 nucleotide sequence: TGTGCCAGCAGCGTAGAGACAGGGGGGGACTATGGCTACACCTTC. Translation gives CASSVETGGDYGYTF.

This chain uses TRBV5-1 with TRBJ1-4; D is ambiguous. The germline V gene encodes CDR1 SGHRS and CDR2 YFSETQ. Trimming took 4 bases from V and 4 from J, leaving 8 bases between them. CDR3 length: 13 residues. The CDR3 sequence: CASSPRVNEKLFF. In nucleotides, the CDR3 is TGCGCCAGCAGCCCCCGAGTTAATGAAAAACTGTTTTTT.

In regard to this clone: The same CDR3 is also encoded by other DNA sequences in this sample. The rearrangement uses TRBV5-1 and TRBJ2-7, with unresolved D. There are 11 residues in the CDR3. Per germline, CDR1 SGHRS and CDR2 YFSETQ. Trimming left V 7 bases short and J 4 bases short, with 9 bases between. The CDR3 loop reads CASSSSYEQYF. CDR3 DNA: TGCGCCAGCTCCTCCAGTTACGAGCAGTACTTC.

The J gene is TRBJ1-2, the V gene TRBV9; 8 nucleotides align to TRBD1. The CDR3 runs to 14 residues. Trimming at V came to 0 bases and at J to 3 bases, leaving 1 base not matched to a gene. Germline loops: CDR1 SGDLS, CDR2 YYNGEE. In DNA, the CDR3 is TGTGCCAGCAGCGTAGAGACAGGGGACTATGGCTACACCTTC. It specifies CASSVETGDYGYTF. Full variable domain (missing parts from reference TRBV9 and TRBJ1-2): DSGVTQTPKHLITATGQRVTLRCSPRSGDLSVYWYQQSLDQGLQFLIQYYNGEERAKGNILERFSAQQFPDLHSELNLSSLELGDSALYFCASSVETGDYGYTFGSGTRLTVV.

The chain uses TRBV12-3 or TRBV12-4 and TRBJ2-1; tentatively, D is TRBD2 (5 bases). This CDR3 has 13 amino acids. V was clipped by 4 bases and J by 9 bases, with 13 bases between them. The CDR3 spells CASSSALAFEQFF. The CDR3 nucleotides read TGTGCCAGCAGTTCTGCCCTAGCTTTTGAGCAGTTCTTC.

This sequence joins TRBV5-4 and TRBJ2-7, with TRBD2 identical over 8 bases. The CDR3 is 15 amino acids. V trimming: 3 bases; J trimming: 0 bases; junction bases outside the gene matches: 5. Germline V gene sequence: CDR1 SGHNT, CDR2 YYREEE (reference sequence). The CDR3 here is CASSSTSGISYEQYF. As DNA, the CDR3 is TGTGCCAGCAGCTCTACTAGCGGTATCTCCTACGAGCAGTACTTC.

The J gene is TRBJ1-2, the V gene TRBV4-1; a weak D match, TRBD1 (6 bases). The CDR3 loop spans 16 amino acids. From germline, CDR1 is MGHRA and CDR2 YSYEKL. V shed 0 bases and J shed 0 bases, with 11 bases lying between them. In nucleotides, the CDR3 is TGCGCCAGCAGCCAAGATCCGACAGGTTCTAACTATGGCTACACCTTC. It encodes CASSQDPTGSNYGYTF.

The chain employs TRBV2 and TRBJ1-1; no clear D. Germline V lookup: CDR1 SNHLY, CDR2 FYNNEI. This CDR3 is built from 11 residues. Trimming shortened V by 7 bases and J by 7 bases, and 10 bases separated the two germline ends. The CDR3 reads CASKIAVEAFF. CDR3 nucleotide sequence: TGTGCCAGCAAGATAGCCGTTGAAGCTTTCTTT.

The chain is built from TRBV27 and TRBJ2-7; 7 bases are a match to TRBD2. The germline CDR1 and CDR2 sequences are MNHEY and SMNVEV (reference sequence). With 4 bases clipped from V and 0 bases from J, the junction kept 9 bases outside the gene matches. The CDR3 consists of 16 residues. The CDR3 DNA is TGTGCCAGCAGTTCGTCGCGGGGGTCACACTCCTACGAGCAGTACTTC. Protein product: CASSSSRGSHSYEQYF.